These T cell receptor beta chains were read from a single sample in a study of blood T cell repertoires in COVID-19. Profiling relied on immunoSEQ multiplex PCR, and the TCRdb table lists in-frame clones only, not all of them. The top ten clones hold about 4% of a sample with about 150,000 clones, roughly 71% of them seen once. The sequencing sample was made of peripheral blood. The receptors shown here come from a woman older than 75 with acute or convalescent COVID-19. CDR3s include the opening cysteine and the closing phenylalanine or tryptophan. The order of the fields is J gene, clone size, V gene, CDR3 protein. Only part of the rows carry a size: once, few, many, or a class if the clone is expanded.

TRBJ2-5 | . | TRBV5-6 | CASSPDEGTSVETQYF
TRBJ1-2 | . | TRBV9 | CASSPAGADLYGYTF
TRBJ1-2 | . | TRBV30 | CAADRRNYGYTF
TRBJ2-2 | . | TRBV18 | CASSPPGPGGGTGELFF
TRBJ2-2 | . | TRBV7-9 | CASSYGTGVPGELFF
TRBJ2-7 | . | TRBV30 | CAWSRTSGVYEQYF
TRBJ2-1 | . | TRBV29-1 | CSVGRGGGYNEQFF
TRBJ1-1 | . | TRBV7-2 | CASSLNREQQAFF
TRBJ1-2 | . | TRBV21-1 | CASSKLSKEGVAGYTF
TRBJ2-3 | few | TRBV18 | CASSPQSASTDTQYF
TRBJ2-2 | . | TRBV3-1/TRBV3-2 | CASSQTGSGVPGELFF
TRBJ2-1 | . | TRBV2 | CASRGPIGGVHNEQFF
TRBJ1-1 | . | TRBV7-9 | CASSPPRDFEAFF
TRBJ1-2 | . | TRBV6-5 | CASSYDRVNYGYTF
TRBJ2-1 | once | TRBV4-1 | CASSQDLGLAETYNEQFF
TRBJ1-2 | . | TRBV6-1 | CASSEKTANNYGYTF
TRBJ1-5 | . | TRBV30 | CAWSAQTGSNQPQHF
TRBJ1-2 | . | TRBV10-3 | CAIRGQEYGYTF
TRBJ2-1 | few | TRBV5-1 | CASSSGTSRNEQFF
TRBJ2-1 | . | TRBV29-1 | CSAGTSGLYNEQFF
TRBJ2-2 | few | TRBV6-5 | CASRLDRNTGELFF
TRBJ2-6 | . | TRBV12-3/TRBV12-4 | CASSRSGANVLTF
TRBJ2-5 | . | TRBV7-2 | CASSDRGSGWETQYF
TRBJ1-4 | few | TRBV27 | CASRRGQLEDEKLFF
TRBJ1-6 | . | TRBV6-4 | CASSRTGEGSPLHF
TRBJ1-2 | . | TRBV11-2 | CASSLTANYGYTF
TRBJ1-1 | . | TRBV14 | CASSQETMAFF
TRBJ2-1 | . | TRBV7-3 | CASSPTSGSYNEQFF
TRBJ1-6 | . | TRBV18 | CASSPGQGADNSPLHF
TRBJ1-4 | . | TRBV6-1 | CASSGGDRGNEKLFF
TRBJ1-2 | . | TRBV20-1 | CSAYQGRGYTF
TRBJ2-7 | . | TRBV5-1 | CASSYGQLTNYEQYF
TRBJ1-2 | . | TRBV7-3 | CASSPRQAGGYTF
TRBJ1-2 | . | TRBV6-5 | CASSYHGPENYGYTF
TRBJ2-1 | . | TRBV5-1 | CASSNLGLAGVAEQFF
TRBJ2-7 | . | TRBV7-8 | CASSLSPGGLEQYF
TRBJ1-1 | once | TRBV5-6 | CASSLVGGQTNTEAFF
TRBJ1-6 | . | TRBV30 | CAWSVSRGNNSPLHF
TRBJ1-6 | . | TRBV18 | CASSPDGASNSPLHF
TRBJ2-5 | . | TRBV3-1/TRBV3-2 | CASSNWTSGGETQYF
TRBJ1-5 | . | TRBV19 | CASSDPSGTGGRNQPQHF
TRBJ1-1 | . | TRBV19 | CASSSSSRTVRPTEAFF
TRBJ1-1 | . | TRBV7-9 | CASTKSGATGRITEAFF
TRBJ2-3 | . | TRBV9 | CASSEDGRRDTQYF
TRBJ2-1 | . | TRBV30 | CAHGQGGYNEQFF
TRBJ1-1 | . | TRBV4-1 | CASSQERSGGGRTEAFF
TRBJ1-2 | . | TRBV5-1 | CASSLLQGDYNYGYTF
TRBJ1-1 | . | TRBV5-6 | CASSRRAVLMNTEAFF
TRBJ1-6 | . | TRBV6-5 | CASSNTHQGLTLHF
TRBJ1-1 | . | TRBV27 | CASSLLAGTRLTEAFF
TRBJ2-1 | . | TRBV10-2 | CASGDPGTSGANEQFF
TRBJ1-4 | many | TRBV2 | CASSLTIPATNEKLFF
TRBJ1-1 | . | TRBV18 | CASSDRTGGRAEAFF
TRBJ1-3 | once | TRBV10-1 | CASNGGNTIYF
TRBJ2-7 | . | TRBV2 | CASSVTGIIHEQYF
TRBJ1-5 | . | TRBV3-1/TRBV3-2 | CASSHTPGQGNQPQHF
TRBJ1-1 | . | TRBV6-6 | CASSPRSSPDISRGTEAFF